This TCR beta chain was retrieved from a study of cytomegalovirus exposure and HLA in healthy donors. This CDR3 contains 12 residues. The germline V and J ends were trimmed by 3 bases and 5 bases, with 6 bases remaining between them. The germline V gene has CDR1 KGHSH and CDR2 LQKENI. Whole-study results and caveats: DRB1 showed the most TCR associations and HLA-C the fewest in a later analysis, as rates varied by HLA locus. In vitro experiments confirmed that three CMV-associated chains were specific for CMV antigens.

Of note for this clone: The antigen is not known. Distinct nucleotide sequences in the sample also encode this CDR3.

PCR amplification relied on 60 Vbeta primers (plus 13 Jbeta primers). Repertoires were generated with immunoSEQ multiplex PCR, while TCRdb's copy carries only in-frame clones and drops some. Of some 140,000 clones listed, about 85% are singletons. This TCR was recovered from a man between 25 and 39 years old in good health and CMV-seropositive. The source material was PBMCs. V and J are TRBV18 and TRBJ2-3; D is unclear. In nucleotides, the CDR3 is TGTGCCAGCTCACCCCCGGGAGATACGCAGTATTTT. This encodes CASSPPGDTQYF.